This TCR beta chain originates from a study of control samples from healthy donors and cancer patients. Germline lookup yields CDR1 LGHDT and CDR2 YNNKEL (reference sequence). The V end was cut by 3 bases, the J end by 0 bases, with 14 bases between. This CDR3 comprises 16 residues. Sequenced by immunoSEQ multiplex PCR; TCRdb stores in-frame clones only, minus some. Altogether about 55,000 clones are present, almost 96% being singletons, with the ten largest covering around 1.9%. The TCR sequence derives from a woman aged 25 to 39 in good health. The sample taken for sequencing was blood. This chain connects TRBV3-1 (or the pseudogene TRBV3-2) to TRBJ1-2; a possible D gene is TRBD1 (5 bases). Here the CDR3 reads CASSHVGGRPNYGYTF. In DNA, the CDR3 is TGTGCCAGCAGCCATGTCGGGGGAAGGCCTAACTATGGCTACACCTTC.